The rows below give T cell receptor beta chains drawn from one sample of a study of blood T cell repertoires in COVID-19. Using immunoSEQ multiplex PCR, the repertoire was profiled, and TCRdb retains in-frame clones only, with some absent. The profile covers just over 650,000 clones, with about 90% appearing a single time and roughly 0.25% taken by the ten largest. Sequenced input: peripheral blood. The source of these receptors is a woman aged 18-29 years with acute or convalescent COVID-19. Each CDR3 is given with its conserved first and last residue. A D gene is named only where the DNA matches it firmly. Not all rows give a size; the values are once, few, many and, for expanded clones, a class.

-,18,TRBJ2-3,TRBV30,TRBD2,CAWSVSRVAGGPGDTQYF,TGTGCCTGGAGTGTGTCCCGGGTAGCGGGGGGGCCTGGAGATACGCAGTATTTT
-,15,TRBJ1-6,TRBV5-4,TRBD1,CASSPDRGPGSPLHF,TGTGCCAGCAGCCCCGACAGGGGCCCTGGTTCACCCCTCCACTTT
-,19,TRBJ1-3,TRBV21-1,-,CASRWVGEGRKSSGNTIYF,TGTGCCAGCAGATGGGTGGGGGAGGGCAGGAAATCCTCTGGAAACACCATATATTTT
-,13,TRBJ1-2,TRBV18,-,CASSPNRLDGYTF,TGTGCCAGCTCACCTAACAGGTTAGATGGCTACACCTTC
-,16,TRBJ2-3,TRBV7-9,-,CASSLVAGAITDTQYF,TGTGCCAGCAGCTTAGTGGCGGGGGCCATCACAGATACGCAGTATTTT
-,15,TRBJ1-1,TRBV7-9,TRBD1,CASSVSGGLGTEAFF,TGTGCCAGCAGCGTCTCAGGGGGCTTAGGCACTGAAGCTTTCTTT
-,16,TRBJ2-3,TRBV4-1,TRBD2,CASSQRTSDYTDTQYF,TGCGCCAGCAGCCAGCGGACTAGCGACTACACAGATACGCAGTATTTT
-,14,TRBJ1-5,TRBV2,-,CASSERTPYQPQHF,TGTGCCAGCAGTGAACGGACACCTTATCAGCCCCAGCATTTT
-,16,TRBJ1-2,TRBV28,-,CASSPEGTPGDYGYTF,TGTGCCAGCAGTCCCGAGGGGACTCCGGGGGACTATGGCTACACCTTC
-,15,TRBJ1-4,TRBV3-1/TRBV3-2,-,CASSQDPRSNEKLFF,TGTGCCAGCAGCCAAGATCCCAGATCTAATGAAAAACTGTTTTTT
-,16,TRBJ2-1,TRBV6-2/TRBV6-3,TRBD2,CASSYEVLAGGNEQFF,TGTGCCAGCAGTTACGAGGTACTAGCGGGGGGCAATGAGCAGTTCTTC
-,19,TRBJ2-3,TRBV24-1,-,CATSDRSPGTAGGYDTQYF,TGTGCCACCAGTGACCGATCCCCCGGGACAGCAGGGGGGTACGATACGCAGTATTTT
-,18,TRBJ1-1,TRBV29-1,-,CSVPQEEKVLKMNTEAFF,TGCAGCGTCCCTCAGGAGGAGAAAGTACTAAAGATGAACACTGAAGCTTTCTTT
-,14,TRBJ1-2,TRBV10-3,-,CAISVPSNIYGYTF,TGTGCCATCAGTGTGCCCAGTAATATCTATGGCTACACCTTC
-,14,TRBJ1-2,TRBV27,TRBD1,CASRQPDRAGGYTF,TGTGCCAGCAGGCAACCCGACAGGGCTGGCGGCTACACCTTC
-,15,TRBJ2-2,TRBV5-1,TRBD2,CASIPVGGSTGELFF,TGCGCCAGCATCCCGGTCGGGGGGTCCACCGGGGAGCTGTTTTTT
-,15,TRBJ1-1,TRBV5-5,-,CASSFSISGYTEAFF,TGTGCCAGCAGCTTCTCAATTAGTGGTTACACTGAAGCTTTCTTT
-,11,TRBJ2-3,TRBV6-5,-,CATREGDTQYF,TGTGCCACCCGCGAGGGAGATACGCAGTATTTT
once,12,TRBJ2-7,TRBV6-5,TRBD2,CASSFRGGEQYF,TGTGCCAGCAGTTTTCGGGGGGGCGAGCAGTACTTC
-,14,TRBJ2-7,TRBV4-1,-,CASSRPQGKNEQYF,TGCGCCAGCAGCCGACCTCAGGGGAAAAACGAGCAGTACTTC
-,14,TRBJ2-1,TRBV2,TRBD1,CASSDRGNYNEQFF,TGTGCCAGCAGTGACAGGGGGAACTACAATGAGCAGTTCTTC
-,14,TRBJ1-5,TRBV19,-,CASSIVSGNQPQHF,TGTGCCAGTAGTATAGTCAGTGGCAATCAGCCCCAGCATTTT
-,13,TRBJ1-1,TRBV27,-,CASSFGRSTEAFF,TGTGCCAGCAGTTTCGGCAGGTCGACTGAAGCTTTCTTT
-,12,TRBJ1-2,TRBV6-5,TRBD1,CASTTGASGYTF,TGTGCCAGCACCACAGGGGCGAGCGGCTACACCTTC
-,13,TRBJ1-1,TRBV10-3,-,CAISRGADTEAFF,TGTGCCATCAGTCGCGGGGCAGACACTGAAGCTTTCTTT
-,16,TRBJ2-2,TRBV24-1,TRBD1,CATSDARDRLLGELFF,TGTGCCACCAGTGATGCACGGGACAGGCTATTAGGGGAGCTGTTTTTT
-,14,TRBJ1-1,TRBV2,-,CASSYRAANTEAFF,TGTGCCAGCTCCTACAGGGCAGCGAACACTGAAGCTTTCTTT
-,15,TRBJ1-6,TRBV19,-,CASSIGGNYNSPLHF,TGTGCCAGTAGTATTGGGGGGAACTATAATTCACCCCTCCACTTT
-,16,TRBJ1-3,TRBV18,TRBD1,CASSPTGASSGNTIYF,TGTGCCAGCTCACCGACAGGGGCGTCCTCTGGAAACACCATATATTTT
-,16,TRBJ1-1,TRBV10-3,TRBD1,CAISGLTGGMNTEAFF,TGTGCCATCAGTGGGTTGACAGGGGGGATGAACACTGAAGCTTTCTTT
-,18,TRBJ1-4,TRBV6-4,TRBD1,CASKLLGTGEPSNEKLFF,TGTGCCAGCAAGCTACTCGGGACAGGGGAACCCTCAAATGAAAAACTGTTTTTT
-,14,TRBJ1-5,TRBV28,TRBD1,CASTTGGWIQPQHF,TGTGCCAGCACCACAGGGGGCTGGATTCAGCCCCAGCATTTT
-,15,TRBJ2-7,TRBV5-5,-,CASSATGFTTYEQYF,TGTGCCAGCAGCGCAACAGGGTTTACTACCTACGAGCAGTACTTC